The source of this T cell receptor beta chain is a study of blood T cell repertoires in COVID-19. As for the study in general: From T cells, B-cell-depleted T cells, or PBMCs came the material, which was cDNA or gDNA.

This CDR3 comprises 15 residues. CDR1 and CDR2 (germline): SGHAT, FQNNGV. The V end was cut by 0 bases, the J end by 2 bases, with 11 bases between. In the authors' workflow: Nucleated cell counts were estimated from reference gene primer amplification. The table came from immunoSEQ multiplex PCR; TCRdb's copy has only in-frame clones and leaves some out. V and J calls and clone size are those listed in that table; D and trimming were worked out from the DNA. The data hold approximately 220,000 clones, with 83% observed a single time. The rearrangement joins TRBV11-2 to TRBJ2-7; weak D call: TRBD2 (6 bases). Sequenced material: PBMCs or T cells enriched from blood (not recorded which). The receptor was isolated from a woman between 45 and 65 years old who had been exposed to COVID-19. The CDR3 protein is CASSLEAGTAYEQYF. Written as DNA, the CDR3 is TGTGCCAGCAGCTTAGAAGCGGGTACGGCCTACGAGCAGTACTTC.